These 27 T cell receptor beta chains were all obtained from the same sample, sequenced in a study of T cells in Graves' hyperthyroidism and ophthalmopathy (dated by TCRdb to between 2018 and 2021). Libraries were made using multiplex PCR. Sequencing was performed on an Illumina HiSeq 2000. The TCR beta CDR3 regions were amplified from RNA transcripts. For the first round of RT-PCR on the TCR CDR3, the HTBI primer set was used together with the Qiagen OneStep RT-PCR kit. In TCRdb, the public reads were trimmed at Q25 with fastp and aligned with MiXCR, with productive beta chains retained. A single entry per CDR3 protein holds the most common genes and DNA from its merged rows. Present in this sample are around 340,000 distinct CDR3 sequences, around 14% of which were seen just once. The top ten clonotypes cover 20% to 25% of the sample. Material: blood. Source of these receptors: a woman in her twenties or thirties with Graves' hyperthyroidism.

This clonotype has ten or more counts. Written as DNA, the CDR3 is TGTGCCAGCAGTTTTTTCTTCGGGGGCACAGATACGCAGTATTTT. Encoded protein: CASSFFFGGTDTQYF. V and J are TRBV28 and TRBJ2-3; weak D call: TRBD2 (5 bases). Looked up from germline, CDR1 is MDHEN and CDR2 is SYDVKM. Between the trimmed V and J ends, which lost 3 bases and 1 base, there was a span of 11 bases. This CDR3 is 15 amino acids long.

A note on this clonotype: Its ends do not fully match the called genes, so a read error is possible. This sequence joins TRBV7-7 and TRBJ2-3; D ambiguous. Germline CDR1 SSHAT, CDR2 FNYEAQ (reference sequence). CDR3 length equals 14 residues. CDR3 protein: CASSLLGSTDTQYF. For the CDR3, the DNA is TGTGCTAGCAGCTTACTCGGGAGCACAGATACGCAGTATTTT.

Many counts were recorded for this clonotype. The genes are TRBV28 and TRBJ2-7, with TRBD2 matching over 9 bases. Losses at the gene ends were 3 bases for V and 2 bases for J; bases not matched to a gene: 2. The CDR3 spans 14 residues. The germline gives CDR1 MDHEN, CDR2 SYDVKM. Written as DNA, the CDR3 is TGTGCCAGCAGTTTGGGCGGGAGGGCCTACGAGCAGTACTTC. Its translation is CASSLGGRAYEQYF.

This clonotype was seen only a few times. The genes are TRBV3-1 and TRBJ2-1; D remains unclear. Germline V gives CDR1 LGHDT, CDR2 YNNKEL (reference sequence). V lost 1 base and J 6 bases, leaving 19 bases between the germline ends. CDR3 length: 17 residues. The CDR3 region has the DNA TGTGCCAGCAGCCAAGGAGGAAGGCTGTCAACGGGCAATGAGCAGTTCTTC. Its protein is CASSQGGRLSTGNEQFF.

This clonotype was observed a few times. The chain is built from TRBV20-1 and TRBJ1-1, with a tentative D call TRBD1 (6 bases). Deletions cut 4 bases from V and 1 base from J, with 13 bases between. There are 14 residues in the CDR3. Germline V gene sequence: CDR1 DFQATT, CDR2 SNEGSKA (reference sequence). This chain's CDR3 is CSAKRGGPNTEAFF. For the CDR3, the DNA is TGCAGTGCTAAGAGGGGGGGCCCGAACACTGAAGCTTTCTTT.

The genes are TRBV30 and TRBJ1-1; D is perhaps TRBD1 (5 bases). Germline V lookup: CDR1 GTSNPN, CDR2 SVGIG (reference sequence). The CDR3 covers 14 residues. V dropped 6 bases and J dropped 0 bases, with 14 bases sitting between them. The CDR3 DNA is TGTGCCTGCGGACCTCCGGGGCTGAACACTGAAGCTTTCTTT. Translated: CACGPPGLNTEAFF.

This clonotype was seen many times. This chain links TRBV6-1 with TRBJ2-3, with TRBD2 identical over 7 bases. The CDR3 has 14 amino acids. V lost 10 bases, J lost 3 bases, and 10 bases stayed unmatched. Germline values: CDR1 MNHNS, CDR2 SASEGT. The CDR3 spells CATRDYDRTDTQYF. For the CDR3, the DNA is TGTGCCACTCGGGACTACGACAGAACAGATACGCAGTATTTT.

The V gene is TRBV28, the J gene TRBJ1-2, with 7 bases lining up with TRBD1. Trimming cost V 5 bases and J 1 base; bases outside gene matches: 7. This CDR3 spans 15 amino acids. CDR1 MDHEN and CDR2 SYDVKM come from the germline V gene. CDR3 protein: CASSPRTGRNYGYTF. The DNA of the CDR3 is TGTGCCAGCAGTCCCCGGACAGGACGTAACTATGGCTACACCTTC.

The genes are TRBV5-1 and TRBJ2-5, with a weak D call TRBD2 (6 bases). Germline V gene sequence: CDR1 SGHRS, CDR2 YFSETQ. CDR3 length: 13 residues. V was trimmed by 7 bases and J by 1 base, leaving 11 bases between them. The DNA for the CDR3 is TGCGCCAGCGCGCGGGGAAGCCAAGAGACCCAGTACTTC. Protein product: CASARGSQETQYF. Full variable domain (missing parts from reference TRBV5-1 and TRBJ2-5): KAGVTQTPRYLIKTRGQQVTLSCSPISGHRSVSWYQQTPGQGLQFLFEYFSETQRNKGNFPGRFSGRQFSNSRSEMNVSTLELGDSALYLCASARGSQETQYFGPGTRLLVL.

This clonotype was picked up many times. This sequence joins TRBV28 and TRBJ1-1; no clear D gene. CDR1 MDHEN and CDR2 SYDVKM come from the germline V gene. Trimming stripped 5 bases from V and 1 base from J, with 2 bases between. The CDR3 contains 11 residues. CDR3 bases: TGTGCCAGCAGTCGGAACACTGAAGCTTTCTTT. Residues: CASSRNTEAFF.

This clonotype was detected ten times or more. The chain joins TRBV11-2 to TRBJ2-1; no reliable D call. The CDR3 totals 14 residues. Germline V lookup: CDR1 SGHAT, CDR2 FQNNGV. V lost 1 base and J 4 bases, leaving 8 bases between the germline ends. The CDR3 here is CASSLAGKYNEQFF. The CDR3 nucleotides are TGTGCCAGCAGCTTAGCCGGCAAATACAATGAGCAGTTCTTC.

The chain carries TRBV6-1 and TRBJ2-7; possible D gene TRBD2, 6 bases. This CDR3 contains 13 residues. Germline values: CDR1 MNHNS, CDR2 SASEGT. V lost 5 bases to trimming and J lost 3 bases, with 11 bases between them. Here the CDR3 reads CASSWSGDYEQYF. The CDR3 nucleotides are TGTGCCAGCAGTTGGTCGGGGGACTACGAGCAGTACTTC.

The chain is built from TRBV24-1 and TRBJ2-1, with 7 bases lining up with TRBD2. The germline V gene encodes CDR1 KGHDR and CDR2 SFDVKD. The V gene end was trimmed by 4 bases and the J gene end by 10 bases; junction bases not matched to a gene: 9. CDR3 length: 14 residues. DNA for the CDR3: TGTGCCACCAGTGACGGCGGGACTAACGAAGAGCAGTTCTTC. As protein: CATSDGGTNEEQFF.

In its sample, this clonotype was seen many times. CDR3 region: CASSYYQGGDEQFF. The CDR3 region has the DNA TGTGCCAGCAGCTATTACCAAGGGGGGGATGAGCAGTTCTTC. The chain employs TRBV27 and TRBJ2-1; tentative D call: TRBD2 (7 bases). This CDR3 contains 14 residues. Per germline, CDR1 MNHEY and CDR2 SMNVEV (reference sequence). Trimming shortened V by 6 bases and J by 8 bases, and 17 bases separated the two germline ends.

There are many counts of this clonotype. V gene TRBV7-9 combines with J gene TRBJ2-7, with D possibly matching TRBD2 (6 bases). Per germline, CDR1 SEHNR and CDR2 FQNEAQ (reference sequence). The CDR3 loop spans 12 amino acids. The germline V and J ends were trimmed by 3 bases and 6 bases, with 9 bases remaining between them. The CDR3 sequence is CASSFGGFEQYF. CDR3 bases: TGTGCCAGCAGCTTTGGAGGGTTCGAGCAGTACTTC.

This clonotype was seen ten or more times. The V and J genes are TRBV12-3 or TRBV12-4 and TRBJ1-1, with D maybe TRBD1 (6 bases). The CDR3 extends over 14 amino acids. Trimming cost V 4 bases and J 1 base, with 10 bases left between them. The CDR3 spells CASSSRGSNTEAFF. CDR3 bases: TGTGCCAGCAGTTCCAGGGGTTCGAACACTGAAGCTTTCTTT.

In this sample, this clonotype turned up many times. The V gene is TRBV12-3 or TRBV12-4, the J gene TRBJ2-4, with no clear D. The CDR3 consists of 13 residues. The V end lost 1 base, the J end lost 8 bases, and 9 bases lay between the germline ends. CDR3 DNA: TGTGCCAGCAGTTTAGGAGTTTGGGACATTCAGTACTTC. As protein: CASSLGVWDIQYF.

This clonotype showed up many times. This rearrangement joins TRBV2 to TRBJ2-7; 7 bases align to TRBD2. CDR3 length equals 14 residues. The ends lost 3 bases at V and 3 bases at J; junction bases unmatched: 5. From germline, CDR1 is SNHLY and CDR2 FYNNEI. The CDR3 region is CASSEEREIYEQYF. CDR3 DNA sequence: TGTGCCAGCAGTGAGGAGCGGGAAATCTACGAGCAGTACTTC.

This clonotype was seen repeatedly, ten times or more. V usage is TRBV2 and J usage is TRBJ1-2, with TRBD1 matching over 9 bases. V dropped 3 bases and J dropped 4; count of bases not matched to a gene: 6. This CDR3 comprises 15 residues. CDR1 SNHLY and CDR2 FYNNEI come from the germline V gene. This CDR3 is CASSEEWTGVYGYTF. In DNA form, the CDR3 reads TGTGCCAGCAGTGAGGAATGGACAGGGGTCTATGGCTACACCTTC. The full variable domain, in which reference TRBV2 and TRBJ1-2 provide the parts outside the CDR3, is EPEVTQTPSHQVTQMGQEVILRCVPISNHLYFYWYRQILGQKVEFLVSFYNNEISEKSEIFDDQFSVERPDGSNFTLKIRSTKLEDSAMYFCASSEEWTGVYGYTFGSGTRLTVV.

The chain joins TRBV6-8 to TRBJ2-5; TRBD2 is a possible D gene (5 bases). Trimming shortened V by 9 bases and J by 1 base, and 21 bases separated the two germline ends. The CDR3 sequence is 16 residues long. Germline V CDR1 and CDR2: MNHGY, SAAAGT. CDR3 sequence reads: CASVKVDSRSQETQYF. The CDR3 DNA sequence: TGTGCCAGTGTTAAGGTGGACTCACGAAGCCAAGAGACCCAGTACTTC.

This clonotype was seen at least ten times. This chain connects TRBV27 to TRBJ1-2, with TRBD1 as a possible D gene (5 bases). CDR3 length equals 14 residues. V was trimmed by 2 bases and J by 3 bases, leaving 10 bases between them. CDR1 and CDR2 from the germline V gene are MNHEY and SMNVEV (reference sequence). The DNA of the CDR3 is TGTGCCAGCAGTTTAAGCAGGGACCACTATGGCTACACCTTC. Amino acids: CASSLSRDHYGYTF.

This clonotype was detected many times. The chain combines TRBV28 with TRBJ1-3; tentative D call: TRBD1 (5 bases). Germline lookup yields CDR1 MDHEN and CDR2 SYDVKM. CDR3 length: 15 residues. V was cut by 1 base and J by 11 bases, with 18 bases left in between. The CDR3 DNA is TGTGCCAGCAGTTTATCGAACAGCCGGGTGGGGGCCATATATTTT. Translated: CASSLSNSRVGAIYF.

This clonotype came up many times. The rearrangement links TRBV28 to TRBJ2-7; 12 nucleotides align to TRBD2. Germline assignment: CDR1 MDHEN and CDR2 SYDVKM. CDR3 length: 16 amino acids. V gave up 4 bases and J gave up 1 base; unmatched junction bases: 5. The chain's CDR3 is CASSSPSGRASYEQYF. The CDR3 region has the DNA TGTGCCAGCAGTTCCCCTAGCGGGAGGGCTTCCTACGAGCAGTACTTC.

This clonotype was found once. Since a much larger clone is just one base distant, this may be a read error. The V gene is TRBV27, the J gene TRBJ1-1, with a tentative D call TRBD1 (5 bases). CDR1 and CDR2 (germline): MNHEY, SMNVEV (reference sequence). The CDR3 sequence is 14 residues long. CDR3 nucleotides: TGTCCCAGCAGTTTTTTAGGGGCGAACACTGAAGCTTTCTTT. Translation gives CPSSFLGANTEAFF.

The gene calls are TRBV5-4 and TRBJ2-1; D gene unclear. This CDR3 is built from 13 residues. CDR1 is SGHNT, CDR2 YYREEE, per germline (reference sequence). V lost 1 base, J lost 8 bases, and 10 bases lay in between. The CDR3 loop is CASSLRGDDEQFF. The CDR3 region has the DNA TGTGCCAGCAGCTTGAGAGGAGACGATGAGCAGTTCTTC.

Ten or more counts support this clonotype. This chain connects TRBV7-9 to TRBJ1-1; maybe TRBD1 (6 bases). Germline CDR1 is SEHNR and CDR2 is FQNEAQ (reference sequence). The CDR3 is made up of 14 amino acids. V was trimmed by 4 bases and J by 6 bases, leaving 15 bases between them. The CDR3 loop is CASSSQGGVPEAFF. In DNA, the CDR3 is TGTGCCAGCAGCTCACAGGGCGGGGTCCCTGAAGCTTTCTTT.

This clonotype was picked up many times. This sequence joins TRBV28 and TRBJ1-4; the D is unclear. The length of the CDR3 is 15 residues. Per the germline V gene, CDR1 is MDHEN and CDR2 is SYDVKM. V lost 5 bases and J 3 bases, leaving 13 bases between the germline ends. The CDR3 spells CASSELTTSNEKLFF. Here the CDR3 DNA reads TGTGCCAGCAGTGAGCTGACGACTTCTAATGAAAAACTGTTTTTT.